The subject of this entry is one TCR beta chain. These data are taken from a study of CD8+ T cells in alopecia areata. Following extraction, RNA underwent reverse transcription to cDNA, which served as the sequencing template. Sequencing used immunoSEQ multiplex PCR; TCRdb keeps in-frame clones, though not all of them. The data contain about 220,000 clones, about 57% of them singletons. Treatment specified: oral pan-JAK inhibitor, 5-10 mg twice daily. CDR3 size: 11 residues. Germline CDR1 reads SQVTM; CDR2 reads ANQGSEA. This receptor was obtained from a human donor with alopecia areata. The material sequenced was CD4+ T cells sorted from blood, taken at week 4, from a patient treated with tofacitinib. The J gene is TRBJ2-5, the V gene TRBV29-1; D perhaps matches TRBD1 (5 bases). CDR3 in amino acids: CSATGQETQYF. The CDR3 DNA reads TGCAGTGCCACAGGTCAAGAGACCCAGTACTTC.